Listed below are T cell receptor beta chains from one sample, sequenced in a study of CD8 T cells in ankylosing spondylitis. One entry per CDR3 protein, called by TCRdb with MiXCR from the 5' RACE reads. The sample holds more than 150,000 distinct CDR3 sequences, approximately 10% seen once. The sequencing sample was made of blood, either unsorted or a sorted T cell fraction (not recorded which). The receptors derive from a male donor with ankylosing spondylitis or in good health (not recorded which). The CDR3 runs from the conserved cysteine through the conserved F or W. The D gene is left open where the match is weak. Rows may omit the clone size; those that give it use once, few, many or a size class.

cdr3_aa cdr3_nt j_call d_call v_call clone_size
CSVQTGGGNQPQHF TGCAGCGTGCAGACAGGGGGCGGCAATCAGCCCCAGCATTTT TRBJ1-5 TRBD1 TRBV29-1 .
CSVEDRDGAVEQYF TGCAGCGTTGAAGACCGGGACGGAGCCGTCGAGCAGTACTTC TRBJ2-7 . TRBV29-1 many
CASSSALQETQYF TGTGCCAGCTCATCAGCACTTCAAGAGACCCAGTACTTC TRBJ2-5 . TRBV18 few
CASSPTGGSYNEQFF TGTGCCAGCAGCCCAACAGGGGGCTCCTACAATGAGCAGTTCTTC TRBJ2-1 TRBD1 TRBV12-3/TRBV12-4 .
CASSFGRTHPKGNEQFF TGTGCCAGCAGTTTCGGGCGGACCCACCCCAAGGGCAATGAGCAGTTCTTC TRBJ2-1 . TRBV12-3/TRBV12-4 few
CASSIARDGTGELFF TGTGCCAGTAGTATAGCCCGTGATGGGACCGGGGAGCTGTTTTTT TRBJ2-2 . TRBV19 few
CASTDREGGAPLHF TGCGCCAGCACAGACAGGGAGGGAGGAGCACCCCTCCACTTT TRBJ1-6 TRBD1 TRBV5-1 many
CSAIQVGAAPLHF TGCAGTGCTATTCAGGTCGGCGCGGCACCCCTCCACTTT TRBJ1-6 . TRBV20-1 few
CASSPPSGGVQETQYF TGTGCCAGCTCCCCCCCCAGCGGGGGTGTACAAGAGACCCAGTACTTC TRBJ2-5 TRBD2 TRBV5-6 many
CASSSTQRERGYNEQFF TGTGCCAGCAGCTCCACTCAGCGGGAGAGGGGGTACAATGAGCAGTTCTTC TRBJ2-1 TRBD2 TRBV11-2 .
CASSLVWGSSYNEQFF TGCGCCAGCAGCTTGGTTTGGGGGAGCTCCTACAATGAGCAGTTCTTC TRBJ2-1 . TRBV5-1 many
CTARDTAGDRNEQFF TGCACTGCTAGAGATACCGCGGGAGATCGGAATGAGCAGTTCTTC TRBJ2-1 TRBD2 TRBV20-1 .
CSAPPSAGGGTQYF TGCAGTGCTCCCCCCAGCGCGGGGGGGGGGACCCAGTACTTC TRBJ2-5 TRBD2 TRBV20-1 many
CASSLGATPGLMKHEQFF TGTGCCAGCAGTTTAGGGGCGACACCGGGCCTAATGAAGCATGAGCAGTTCTTC TRBJ2-1 . TRBV12-3/TRBV12-4 many
CSVEDWTSGSLNEQFF TGCAGCGTTGAAGATTGGACTAGCGGGAGTTTAAATGAGCAGTTCTTC TRBJ2-1 TRBD2 TRBV29-1 many
CASRSGQIVNQPQHF TGTGCCAGCAGGAGCGGACAGATAGTAAATCAGCCCCAGCATTTT TRBJ1-5 . TRBV27 many
CSALGQMVNEQFF TGCAGCGCCCTGGGACAGATGGTCAATGAGCAGTTCTTC TRBJ2-1 TRBD1 TRBV29-1 many
CASSLVSSTYYGYTF TGTGCCAGCAGCTTAGTATCCTCGACCTACTATGGCTACACCTTC TRBJ1-2 . TRBV11-2 many
CASSFGTASPSNSPLHF TGTGCCAGCAGCTTTGGGACTGCCTCTCCCTCTAATTCACCCCTCCACTTT TRBJ1-6 . TRBV11-1 many
CASSGGLTEGTQYF TGTGCCAGCAGCGGCGGACTTACTGAGGGTACGCAGTATTTT TRBJ2-3 . TRBV5-6 many
CASSRDLLPGSEQYF TGTGCCAGCAGCAGGGACCTACTTCCAGGGAGCGAGCAGTACTTC TRBJ2-7 . TRBV14 many
CASLTDRGNIQYF TGTGCCAGCCTCACAGACCGGGGAAACATTCAGTACTTC TRBJ2-4 . TRBV12-3/TRBV12-4 many
CATSYRARSLLAVSSYNEQFF TGTGCCACCAGTTACCGAGCACGCTCCCTACTAGCGGTAAGCTCCTACAATGAGCAGTTCTTC TRBJ2-1 TRBD2 TRBV24-1 .
CASSPRSGTIPPYNEQFF TGTGCCAGCAGCCCCCGTAGCGGGACTATCCCTCCTTACAATGAGCAGTTCTTC TRBJ2-1 TRBD2 TRBV7-6 .
CASSYGRALGKNIQYF TGTGCCAGCAGTTACGGGAGGGCTTTAGGCAAAAACATTCAGTACTTC TRBJ2-4 TRBD2 TRBV6-5 many
CASSLGQGGGEKLFF TGTGCCAGCAGCTTAGGACAGGGCGGCGGTGAAAAACTGTTTTTT TRBJ1-4 TRBD1 TRBV11-2 many
CSVNTGTEAFF TGCAGCGTCAACACGGGGACTGAAGCTTTCTTT TRBJ1-1 . TRBV29-1 many
CASSFGQRNQPQHF TGTGCCAGCAGCTTCGGGCAGCGCAATCAGCCCCAGCATTTT TRBJ1-5 . TRBV5-8 many
CASSAGLAGDEQYF TGCGCCAGCAGCGCGGGACTAGCGGGAGACGAGCAGTACTTC TRBJ2-7 TRBD2 TRBV5-1 many
CASSRNGGNTEAFF TGTGCCAGCAGCCGCAATGGGGGAAACACTGAAGCTTTCTTT TRBJ1-1 . TRBV7-9 .
CASSQDGPGTLTDTQYF TGTGCCAGCAGCCAAGATGGTCCGGGGACCCTCACAGATACGCAGTATTTT TRBJ2-3 . TRBV3-1 .
CASRPGTARAGELFF TGTGCCAGCAGGCCCGGGACAGCTAGGGCCGGGGAGCTGTTTTTT TRBJ2-2 TRBD1 TRBV12-3/TRBV12-4 many
CASSLETGVGETQYF TGTGCCAGCAGCTTGGAAACGGGAGTTGGAGAGACCCAGTACTTC TRBJ2-5 . TRBV5-6 few
CASSVGPQGNTGELFF TGTGCCAGCAGCGTTGGCCCTCAGGGGAACACCGGGGAGCTGTTTTTT TRBJ2-2 . TRBV9 .
CAPSRDPGGYEQYF TGTGCCCCCAGCAGAGATCCGGGCGGCTACGAGCAGTACTTC TRBJ2-7 . TRBV15 .
CASSIIYAATNEKLFF TGTGCCAGCAGTATAATATACGCTGCAACTAATGAAAAACTGTTTTTT TRBJ1-4 . TRBV27 many
CASSVRVGGPGELFF TGTGCCAGCAGCGTGAGAGTAGGGGGCCCCGGGGAGCTGTTTTTT TRBJ2-2 TRBD1 TRBV9 many
CSFLGDEQYF TGCAGTTTCTTGGGGGACGAGCAGTACTTC TRBJ2-7 . TRBV20-1 once
CASSQAPYSTDTQYF TGTGCCAGCAGCCAAGCCCCCTACAGCACAGATACGCAGTATTTT TRBJ2-3 . TRBV14 many
CSAREAQVAYNEQFF TGCAGTGCTAGAGAGGCTCAGGTAGCTTACAATGAGCAGTTCTTC TRBJ2-1 . TRBV20-1 many
CASSLESTNEKLFF TGCGCCAGCAGCTTAGAATCAACTAATGAAAAACTGTTTTTT TRBJ1-4 . TRBV5-1 many
CSVRQGGNIQYF TGCAGCGTTAGACAGGGTGGGAACATTCAGTACTTC TRBJ2-4 TRBD1 TRBV29-1 many
CASSLEGHPSTDTQYF TGCGCCAGCAGCTTGGAGGGACACCCCAGCACAGATACGCAGTATTTT TRBJ2-3 . TRBV5-1 .
CASSLVGSTGELFF TGCGCCAGCAGCTTGGTAGGCAGCACCGGGGAGCTGTTTTTT TRBJ2-2 . TRBV5-1 .
CASSQDTSVNIQYF TGCGCCAGCAGCCAAGATACGAGCGTGAACATTCAGTACTTC TRBJ2-4 . TRBV4-3 many
CASSSRQGADTGELFF TGTGCCAGCAGCTCCCGACAGGGGGCGGACACCGGGGAGCTGTTTTTT TRBJ2-2 TRBD1 TRBV7-9 .
CASSPFPLNTEAFF TGCGCCAGCAGCCCTTTCCCGTTGAACACTGAAGCTTTCTTT TRBJ1-1 . TRBV4-3 many
CSVEEARQGEQFF TGCAGCGTTGAAGAGGCGAGACAGGGGGAGCAGTTCTTC TRBJ2-1 TRBD1 TRBV29-1 .
CSASFSTASEETQYF TGCAGTGCTAGTTTTAGTACGGCTAGCGAAGAGACCCAGTACTTC TRBJ2-5 . TRBV20-1 .
CASSVQGGVGTGELFF TGCGCCAGCAGCGTCCAAGGCGGGGTTGGAACCGGGGAGCTGTTTTTT TRBJ2-2 . TRBV5-1 many
CASSDRGNSYEQYF TGTGCCAGTAGCGACAGGGGCAACTCCTACGAGCAGTACTTC TRBJ2-7 TRBD1 TRBV19 .
CASTDPGIATDTQYF TGCGCCAGTACTGATCCAGGGATAGCAACAGATACGCAGTATTTT TRBJ2-3 . TRBV5-1 many
CASSPQDRGEQYF TGTGCCAGCTCACCACAGGACAGGGGCGAGCAGTACTTC TRBJ2-7 TRBD1 TRBV18 .
CASRDYRDAFF TGTGCCAGCAGAGATTACCGGGATGCTTTCTTT TRBJ1-1 . TRBV6-5 many
CASSLRGPGGELFF TGTGCCAGCAGTTTAAGGGGGCCAGGCGGGGAGCTGTTTTTT TRBJ2-2 TRBD1 TRBV12-3/TRBV12-4 few
CASRTGTGLNEQFF TGCGCCAGCCGTACCGGGACAGGGTTGAATGAGCAGTTCTTC TRBJ2-1 TRBD1 TRBV5-1 many
CASSKQQIYGYTF TGTGCCAGCAGTAAGCAACAGATTTATGGCTACACCTTC TRBJ1-2 . TRBV7-9 .
CSVELGGASGFYNEQFF TGCAGCGTTGAATTAGGCGGGGCTAGCGGGTTCTACAATGAGCAGTTCTTC TRBJ2-1 TRBD2 TRBV29-1 few
CASSPSRLAGVLDTQYF TGTGCCAGTAGTCCCTCGCGGCTAGCGGGAGTGTTGGATACGCAGTATTTT TRBJ2-3 TRBD2 TRBV19 few
CASRFTGTPLSTEAFF TGCGCCAGCAGATTTACCGGGACACCTTTGAGCACTGAAGCTTTCTTT TRBJ1-1 . TRBV5-1 .